This T cell receptor beta chain is drawn from a study of blood T cell repertoires in COVID-19. About the research overall: Acute and convalescent COVID-19 specimens originated in the United States, Italy and Spain. T cells, B-cell-depleted T cells, or PBMCs provided the cDNA or gDNA that served as material.

Original analysis: Amplifying reference gene primers gave estimates of nucleated cell counts. Here immunoSEQ multiplex PCR was the method, and the copy in TCRdb shows in-frame clones only, minus some. The D gene and trimming were derived from the DNA, and the V and J assignments and clone size from that table. This table holds approximately 27,000 clones, about 94% found once. The CDR3 is made up of 20 amino acids. V shed 1 base, J shed 0 bases, and the junction held 13 bases outside the gene matches. CDR1 MGHRA and CDR2 YSYEKL come from the germline V gene. The rearrangement joins TRBV4-1 to TRBJ2-7; 12 bases are a match to TRBD2. Input material: peripheral blood. The sequence was obtained from a human donor with active COVID-19. The donor label of this sample is uncertain. CDR3 DNA sequence: TGCGCCAGCAGCCAAGTCACGGGAGGACTAGCGGGAAAGAGCTCCTACGAGCAGTACTTC. This gives the protein CASSQVTGGLAGKSSYEQYF.